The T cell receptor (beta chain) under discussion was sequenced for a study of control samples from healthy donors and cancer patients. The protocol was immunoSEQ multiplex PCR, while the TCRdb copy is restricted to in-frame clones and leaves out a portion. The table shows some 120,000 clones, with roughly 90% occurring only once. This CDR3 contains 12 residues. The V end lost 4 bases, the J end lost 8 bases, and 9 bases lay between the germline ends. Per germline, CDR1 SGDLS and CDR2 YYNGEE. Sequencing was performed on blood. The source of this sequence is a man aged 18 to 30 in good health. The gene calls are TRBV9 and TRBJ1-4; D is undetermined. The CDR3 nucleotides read TGTGCCAGCAGCACATCGGGGGAAAAACTGTTTTTT. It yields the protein CASSTSGEKLFF.